This section outlines one T cell receptor beta chain sequence together with its context. This specimen belongs to a study of blood T cell repertoires in COVID-19. Participants had their cohort set by participant-reported clinical history. Original processing methods: Reference gene primers were amplified, and this amplification served to estimate nucleated cell counts. Some clones are missing from TCRdb's copy, which holds only in-frame ones; the method was immunoSEQ multiplex PCR. That table supplies the V and J calls and clone size; D and trimming were determined from the DNA. The sample lists about 250,000 clones; roughly 85% were seen once. The receptor's source is a man aged 40-50 years who had been exposed to COVID-19. The sample taken for sequencing was PBMCs or T cells enriched from blood (not recorded which).

The CDR3 DNA follows: TGTGCCAGCAGCCAACAGGGGGCAGGTGGCTACACCTTC. Its translation is CASSQQGAGGYTF. The chain recombines TRBV14 with TRBJ1-2; TRBD1 matches 8 bases. The J segment lost 7 bases and the V segment lost 2 bases, leaving 3 bases of the junction unmatched. From germline, CDR1 is SGHDN and CDR2 FVKESK. The CDR3 consists of 13 residues.